This TCR beta chain derives from a study of tumor and adjacent non-tumor tissue in lung cancer (dated by TCRdb to the late 2010s). In terms of the full investigation: Of the cohort, 11 to 12 patients had adenocarcinoma, 2 had squamous cell carcinoma and 1 had small cell lung cancer. The roughly 15 enrolled patients, of whom approximately 10 were men and 5 were women, were aged about 30 to 80 years and were diagnosed with TNM stage I to III disease. Sequencing produced around 130,000,000 productive TCRbeta reads in total, an average of approximately 4 million reads per sample. The study compared bulk TCRbeta repertoires from lung tumor tissue and matched distant non-tumor lung tissue of around 14 lung cancer patients. For each patient, one tumor sample and one normal lung sample were taken, giving some 33 paired specimens that underwent TCRbeta CDR3 sequencing. What the research found in general, with its limitations: With only approximately 16 patients in the cohort, the authors noted that larger samples and more detailed clinical data are needed. Because peripheral blood was not sequenced, the blood TCRbeta repertoires of the lung cancer patients in the study went unexamined. A significantly larger cumulative share of the repertoire was made up by the top 100 clones in normal lung than in tumor tissue. Neither the sequencing platform nor unique molecular identifiers are named or mentioned anywhere in the methods. Significantly higher TCR diversity was found in younger patients, and higher tumor TCR diversity was associated with shorter overall and disease-free survival. TCR diversity (inverse Simpson) was significantly higher in tumor than in normal lung tissue (about 400 vs 180, P = 0.0075, Mann-Whitney U test).

Receptor libraries were prepared by multiplex PCR. The data were produced on an Illumina HiSeq 2500. Following protocols modified from ARM-PCR, the researchers constructed TCRbeta libraries through three rounds of nested PCR with primers (Table S4). PCR products of 200-500 bp were gel-excised and purified with the QIAquick gel extraction kit before sequencing. Processing in the source paper ran as follows. Reads were cleaned using Trimmomatic, were merged into complete CDR3 sequences using FLASH, and were assigned to V(D)J germline segments using MiTCR. Clonal diversity was calculated as the inverse Simpson's index using VDJtools. In-frame sequences lacking a premature stop codon were counted as productive reads. The raw public reads went through TCRdb reprocessing: fastp at Q25, MiXCR clone calling, in-frame beta chains kept. Under each unique CDR3 protein, matching rows form one entry showing the most common genes and DNA. The V and J calls reflect TCRdb's pipeline rather than the authors' work. In this sample the table shows about 75,000 distinct CDR3 sequences, approximately 68% of which occur a single time. The biggest ten clones account for about a quarter of the sample.

As encoded in the germline V gene, CDR1 is SNHLY while CDR2 is FYNNEI. Trimming takes 4 bases from V and 4 bases from J, and the germline ends sit 11 bases apart. From the cysteine up to the phenylalanine, the CDR3 has a length of 14 residues. Of the read, only the CDR3 DNA is kept; its 42 bases are in frame from base 1. The sample holds a few counts of this clonotype. Its antigen specificity is not known. Base-call qualities are not available, and no considerably larger clone is one nucleotide away. RNA was isolated from bulk unsorted tissue, and RNA quality was assessed with a NanoDrop ND-1000 and an Agilent 2100. Normal lung samples were distant non-tumor tissue taken more than 3 cm from the tumor edge. Newly diagnosed lung cancer patients without prior chemotherapy who had been admitted for thoracic surgery in China between August and November 2014 were enrolled as donors. Anyone who had undergone radiotherapy or chemotherapy before, or who had another cancer at the same time, was left out of the study. Pieces of surgical tissue measuring 1-2 cm3 were kept in RNAlater solution and held at -80 degrees C until needed.

The rearrangement joined TRBV2 to TRBJ1-5; a tentative D call is TRBD1 (5 bases match). The receptor's source is a woman aged 50 to 60 with non-small cell lung cancer. Sequencing input: distant non-tumor lung tissue. The DNA sequence is TGTGCCAGCAGTGGCGGGGGGGGGAATCAGCCCCAGCATTTT. Its protein reads: CASSGGGGNQPQHF.